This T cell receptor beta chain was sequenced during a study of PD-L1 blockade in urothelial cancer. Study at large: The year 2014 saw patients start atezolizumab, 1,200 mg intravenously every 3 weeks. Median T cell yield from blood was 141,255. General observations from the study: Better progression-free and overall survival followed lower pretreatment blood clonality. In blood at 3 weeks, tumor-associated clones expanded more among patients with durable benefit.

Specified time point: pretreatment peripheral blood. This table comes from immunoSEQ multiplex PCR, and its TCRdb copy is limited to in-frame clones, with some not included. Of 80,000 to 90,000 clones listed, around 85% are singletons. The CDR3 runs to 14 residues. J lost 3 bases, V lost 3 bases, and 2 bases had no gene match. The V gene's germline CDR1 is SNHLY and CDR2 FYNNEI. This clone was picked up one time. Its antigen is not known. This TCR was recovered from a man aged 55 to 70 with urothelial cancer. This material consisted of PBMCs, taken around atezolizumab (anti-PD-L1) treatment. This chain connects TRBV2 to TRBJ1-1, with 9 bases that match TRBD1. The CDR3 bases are TGTGCCAGCAGTGACGACAGGGGGGACACTGAAGCTTTCTTT. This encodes CASSDDRGDTEAFF.